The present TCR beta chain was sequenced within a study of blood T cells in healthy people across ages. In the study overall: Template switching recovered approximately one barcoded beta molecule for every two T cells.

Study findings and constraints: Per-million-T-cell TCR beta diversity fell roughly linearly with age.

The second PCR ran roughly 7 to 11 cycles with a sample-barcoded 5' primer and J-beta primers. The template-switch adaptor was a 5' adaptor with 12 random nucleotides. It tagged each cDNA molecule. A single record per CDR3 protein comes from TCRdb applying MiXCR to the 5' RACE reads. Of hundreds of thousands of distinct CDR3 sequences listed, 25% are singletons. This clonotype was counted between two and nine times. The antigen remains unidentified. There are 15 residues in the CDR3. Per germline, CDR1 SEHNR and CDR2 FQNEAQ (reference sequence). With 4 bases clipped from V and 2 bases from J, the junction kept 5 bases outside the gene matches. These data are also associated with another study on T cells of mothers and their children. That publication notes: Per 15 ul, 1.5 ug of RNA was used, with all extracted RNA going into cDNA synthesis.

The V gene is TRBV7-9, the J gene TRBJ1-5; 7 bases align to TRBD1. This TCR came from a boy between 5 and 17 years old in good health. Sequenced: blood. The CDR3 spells CASSSGTAGNQPQHF. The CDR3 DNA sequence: TGTGCCAGCAGCTCGGGGACAGCGGGCAATCAGCCCCAGCATTTT.